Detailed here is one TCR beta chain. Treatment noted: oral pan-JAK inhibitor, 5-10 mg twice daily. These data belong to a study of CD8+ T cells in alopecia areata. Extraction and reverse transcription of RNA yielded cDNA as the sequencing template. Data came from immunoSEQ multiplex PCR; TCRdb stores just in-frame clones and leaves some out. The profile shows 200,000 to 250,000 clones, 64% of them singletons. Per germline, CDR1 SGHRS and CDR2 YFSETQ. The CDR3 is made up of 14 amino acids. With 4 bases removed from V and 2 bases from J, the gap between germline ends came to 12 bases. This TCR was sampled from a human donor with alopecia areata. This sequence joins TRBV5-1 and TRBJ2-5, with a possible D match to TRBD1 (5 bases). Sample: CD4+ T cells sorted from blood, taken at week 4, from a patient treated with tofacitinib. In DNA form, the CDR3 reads TGCGCCAGCAGCGCCGACGACAGACAAGAGACCCAGTACTTC. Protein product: CASSADDRQETQYF.